This entry concerns a single T cell receptor (beta chain). What it binds is not known. The data were obtained in a study of T cell repertoires in cytomegalovirus infection. Study background: Selected CMV epitopes included recently identified HLA-C-restricted ones as well as well-studied HLA-B-restricted ones. Both a matching HLA type and CMV infection were indicated by public TCR beta signatures.

The CDR3 spans 15 residues. The V gene lost 2 bases and the J gene lost 0 bases, with 7 bases spanning the gap. Per germline, CDR1 SGHVS and CDR2 FQNEAQ. TCRdb redid the calling of the reads with MiXCR, one entry per CDR3 protein. The sample lists some 920,000 distinct CDR3 sequences, around 32% occurring once. Study outcomes and limitations: HLA-C-restricted, CMV-specific TCR beta clonotypes were dominant ex vivo. Using cumulative public TCR beta family frequency, the authors identified those who carried CMV together with the relevant HLA.

V gene TRBV7-8 combines with J gene TRBJ2-2; no firm D call. This material consisted of cultured CD8+ T cells from PBMCs, taken from culture after CMV antigen stimulation. This clonotype was obtained from a human donor in good health (CMV status not recorded). Some clones in this sample may be carry-over from other donors' samples. The CDR3 protein is CASSLKAANTGELFF. CDR3 DNA: TGTGCCAGCAGCTTAAAGGCGGCGAACACCGGGGAGCTGTTTTTT.